The 16 T cell receptor beta chains below all came from one sample that was sequenced in a study of T cell responses to AZD1222 COVID-19 vaccine. Clones were sequenced by immunoSEQ multiplex PCR, and TCRdb holds only the in-frame ones, with some missing. The table records some 190,000 clones, 85% to 90% of them present only once. This specimen was peripheral blood, taken on day 0 of AZD1222 vaccination. The receptors were gathered from an adult in good health.

V usage is TRBV11-1 and J usage is TRBJ2-1; D remains ambiguous. Trimming took 2 bases from V and 0 from J, leaving 8 bases between them. This CDR3 spans 15 amino acids. CDR1 is SGHAT, CDR2 FQDESV, per germline (reference sequence). As DNA, the CDR3 is TGTGCCAGCAGCTTACTGGCGCGCTCCTACAATGAGCAGTTCTTC. Translating it yields CASSLLARSYNEQFF.

The rearrangement links TRBV29-1 to TRBJ2-7, with a tentative D call TRBD1 (6 bases). Per the germline V gene, CDR1 is SQVTM and CDR2 is ANQGSEA. V lost 6 bases to trimming and J lost 6 bases, with 12 bases between them. The CDR3 loop spans 11 amino acids. CDR3 region: CSVVQGREQYV. For the CDR3, the DNA is TGCAGCGTGGTACAGGGTCGCGAGCAGTACGTC.

V gene TRBV4-2 combines with J gene TRBJ1-2, with D possibly being TRBD1 (6 bases). Trimming cost V 0 bases and J 3 bases, with 14 bases left between them. Per the germline V gene, CDR1 is LGHNA and CDR2 is YNFKEQ. This CDR3 spans 16 amino acids. The CDR3 is CASSQDEAGHHYGYTF. The DNA for the CDR3 is TGTGCCAGCAGCCAAGATGAGGCGGGACACCACTATGGCTACACCTTC.

The chain is built from TRBV5-1 and TRBJ2-3; 8 nucleotides align to TRBD2. Germline trimming cut 1 base from V and 3 bases from J; bases unmatched to any gene: 4. This CDR3 is 15 amino acids long. The germline V gene has CDR1 SGHRS and CDR2 YFSETQ. CDR3 region: CASSLYGGETDTQYF. The CDR3, as DNA: TGCGCCAGCAGCTTGTACGGGGGGGAAACAGATACGCAGTATTTT.

This clone was recorded once. The DNA of the CDR3 is TGTGCCAGCAGCTTAGATCGAGGGGATACGCAGTATTTT. It encodes CASSLDRGDTQYF. V is TRBV11-2 and J is TRBJ2-3; perhaps TRBD2 as D (5 bases). CDR1 is SGHAT and CDR2 is FQNNGV in the germline V gene. CDR3 length: 13 residues. V dropped 0 bases and J dropped 6 bases, with 7 bases sitting between them.

The V gene is TRBV3-1 (or the pseudogene TRBV3-2), the J gene TRBJ2-1, with 8 bases that match TRBD2. Germline assignment: CDR1 LGHDT and CDR2 YNNKEL (reference sequence). There are 15 residues in the CDR3. V lost 6 bases to trimming and J lost 9 bases; unmatched junction nucleotides: 13. CDR3 amino acids: CASSPTGGGRGEQFF. The CDR3 DNA reads as TGTGCCAGCAGTCCAACCGGCGGGGGGCGGGGTGAGCAGTTCTTC.

Here the CDR3 DNA reads TGCGCCAGCAGCCACCGCGGGGAAACTGAAGCTTTCTTT. Translated, it gives CASSHRGETEAFF. This sequence joins TRBV5-1 and TRBJ1-1, with D unresolved. The CDR3 spans 13 residues. V shed 4 bases and J shed 5 bases, with 12 bases lying between them. From germline, CDR1 is SGHRS and CDR2 YFSETQ.

The V call is TRBV6-6, the J call TRBJ2-7, with D possibly called TRBD1 or TRBD2 (5 bases each). Germline CDR1 and CDR2: MNHNY and SVGAGI (reference sequence). V lost 10 bases and J lost 1, with 17 bases in between. This CDR3 spans 14 amino acids. The CDR3: CATTRDGVSYEQYV. Written as DNA, the CDR3 is TGTGCCACCACTAGGGACGGCGTTTCCTACGAGCAGTACGTC.

The V call is TRBV6-5, the J call TRBJ1-6, with a possible D match to TRBD1 (6 bases). The CDR3 has 15 residues. Germline loops: CDR1 MNHEY, CDR2 SVGAGI. V lost 7 bases and J lost 5, with 15 bases in between. The CDR3 region has the DNA TGTGCCAGCAACACAGGGCCGGCGGATAATTCACCCCTCCACTTT. It is translated as CASNTGPADNSPLHF.

The chain is built from TRBV6-5 and TRBJ2-2; the D is unclear. Germline V gene data show CDR1 as MNHEY and CDR2 as SVGAGI. The length of the CDR3 is 15 residues. V was trimmed by 2 bases and J by 5 bases, leaving 12 bases between them. The CDR3 here is CASSYGFSATGELFF. The CDR3 DNA sequence: TGTGCCAGCAGTTACGGCTTTTCGGCTACCGGGGAGCTGTTTTTT.

The chain recombines TRBV5-8 with TRBJ2-7; 9 positions match TRBD1. The CDR3 is made up of 16 amino acids. Germline values: CDR1 SGHTS, CDR2 YDEGEE. V lost 0 bases, J lost 1 base, and 5 bases stayed unmatched. CDR3 sequence reads: CASSLGTGQGSYEQYF. CDR3 coding DNA: TGTGCCAGCAGCTTGGGGACGGGACAGGGTTCCTACGAGCAGTACTTC.

This rearrangement joins TRBV5-1 to TRBJ2-2; a weak D match, TRBD2 (5 bases). The ends were cut back, 1 base at V and 4 bases at J, with 14 bases in the middle. This CDR3 is 16 amino acids long. Germline loops: CDR1 SGHRS, CDR2 YFSETQ. The CDR3 region has the DNA TGCGCCAGCAGCTTGACGGGGATATTCGGCACCGGGGAGCTGTTTTTT. Protein product: CASSLTGIFGTGELFF.

The rearrangement uses TRBV9 and TRBJ2-1, with 13 bases fitting TRBD2. V lost 0 bases to trimming and J lost 4 bases; unmatched junction nucleotides: 13. Germline V lookup: CDR1 SGDLS, CDR2 YYNGEE. This CDR3 has 20 amino acids. In nucleotides, the CDR3 is TGTGCCAGCAGCGTAGGCGAGGGGGGGACTAGCGGGGACCCTTACAATGAGCAGTTCTTC. Protein: CASSVGEGGTSGDPYNEQFF.

This clone was found once. The J gene is TRBJ1-3, the V gene TRBV5-1; D not certain. With 3 bases removed from V and 0 bases from J, the gap between germline ends came to 10 bases. Germline assignment: CDR1 SGHRS and CDR2 YFSETQ. This CDR3 region has 15 residues. The CDR3 protein is CASSSLGSSGNTIYF. The CDR3 DNA sequence: TGCGCCAGCAGCTCCCTGGGGAGCTCTGGAAACACCATATATTTT.

The V gene is TRBV20-1, the J gene TRBJ1-1; D may be TRBD1 (5 bases). V lost 3 bases and J lost 2, with 10 bases in between. The CDR3 consists of 13 residues. Germline V CDR1 and CDR2: DFQATT, SNEGSKA (reference sequence). CDR3 loop: CSASGALNTEAFF. As DNA, the CDR3 is TGCAGTGCTAGTGGGGCCCTTAACACTGAAGCTTTCTTT.

The chain is built from TRBV9 and TRBJ2-2; no firm D call. V was clipped by 2 bases and J by 5 bases, with 16 bases between them. Per germline, CDR1 SGDLS and CDR2 YYNGEE. The CDR3 sequence is 16 residues long. CDR3 nucleotides: TGTGCCAGCAGCGTGGGCCGTAATCCCTCTACCGGGGAGCTGTTTTTT. Encoded protein: CASSVGRNPSTGELFF.